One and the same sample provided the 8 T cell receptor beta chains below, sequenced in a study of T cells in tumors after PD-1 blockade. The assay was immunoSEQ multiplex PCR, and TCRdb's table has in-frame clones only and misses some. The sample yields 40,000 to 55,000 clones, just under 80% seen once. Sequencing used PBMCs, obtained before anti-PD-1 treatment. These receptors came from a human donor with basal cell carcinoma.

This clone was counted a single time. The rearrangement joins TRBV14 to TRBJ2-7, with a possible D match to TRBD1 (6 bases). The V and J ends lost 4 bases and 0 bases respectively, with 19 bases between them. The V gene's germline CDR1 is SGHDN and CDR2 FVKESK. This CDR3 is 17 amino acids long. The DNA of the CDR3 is TGTGCCAGCAGCCCTTTCAGATTCGGGACACCCTCCTACGAGCAGTACTTC. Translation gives CASSPFRFGTPSYEQYF.

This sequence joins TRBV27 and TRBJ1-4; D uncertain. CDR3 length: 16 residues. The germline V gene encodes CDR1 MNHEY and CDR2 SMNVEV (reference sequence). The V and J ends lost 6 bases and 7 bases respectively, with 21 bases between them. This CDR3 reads CASSSGPNRYPEKLFF. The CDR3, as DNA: TGTGCCAGCAGCTCCGGGCCGAACAGATACCCTGAAAAACTGTTTTTT.

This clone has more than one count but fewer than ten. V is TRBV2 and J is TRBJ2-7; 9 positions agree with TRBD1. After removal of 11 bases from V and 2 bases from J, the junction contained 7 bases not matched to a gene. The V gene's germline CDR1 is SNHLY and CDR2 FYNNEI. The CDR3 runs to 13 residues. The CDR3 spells CAAQGARTYEQYF. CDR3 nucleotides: TGTGCCGCACAGGGGGCGCGGACCTACGAGCAGTACTTC.

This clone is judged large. The CDR3 DNA follows: TGCGCCAGCAGCGGGATGGAGGGGGGAAACGAGCAGTACTTC. The encoded protein is CASSGMEGGNEQYF. The V call is TRBV10-1, the J call TRBJ2-7, with D perhaps matching TRBD1 or TRBD2 (6 bases each). There are 14 residues in the CDR3. Trimming removed 6 bases at V and 5 bases at J, with 17 bases between. The germline gives CDR1 WNHNN, CDR2 SYGVQD (reference sequence).

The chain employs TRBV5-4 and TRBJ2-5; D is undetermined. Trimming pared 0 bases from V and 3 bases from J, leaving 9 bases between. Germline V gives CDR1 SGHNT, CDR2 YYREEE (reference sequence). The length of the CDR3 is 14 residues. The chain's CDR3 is CASSLGFGEETQYF. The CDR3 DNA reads TGTGCCAGCAGCTTGGGGTTTGGGGAAGAGACCCAGTACTTC.

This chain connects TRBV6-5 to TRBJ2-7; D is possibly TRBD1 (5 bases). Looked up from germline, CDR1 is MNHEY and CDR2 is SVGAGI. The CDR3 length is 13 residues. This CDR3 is CATQWGRSYEQYF. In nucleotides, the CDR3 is TGTGCTACTCAATGGGGCCGATCCTACGAGCAGTACTTC.

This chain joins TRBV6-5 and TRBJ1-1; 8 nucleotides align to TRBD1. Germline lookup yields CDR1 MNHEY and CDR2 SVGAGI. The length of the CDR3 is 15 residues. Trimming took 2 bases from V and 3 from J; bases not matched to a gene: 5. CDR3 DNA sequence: TGTGCCAGCAGTTACACTCCGACAGGGGACACTGAAGCTTTCTTT. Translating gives CASSYTPTGDTEAFF.

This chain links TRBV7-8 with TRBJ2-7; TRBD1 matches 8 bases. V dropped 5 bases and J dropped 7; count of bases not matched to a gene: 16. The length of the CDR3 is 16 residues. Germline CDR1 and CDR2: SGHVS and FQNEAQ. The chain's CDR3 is CASSPYSGTGYGEQYF. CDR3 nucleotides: TGTGCCAGCAGCCCATATTCCGGGACAGGATATGGAGAGCAGTACTTC.